These T cell receptor beta chains were read from a single sample in a study of T cells in Graves' hyperthyroidism and ophthalmopathy. MiXCR, applied by TCRdb to the multiplex PCR reads, yields one record per CDR3 protein. Altogether fewer than 300,000 distinct CDR3 sequences are present, about 25% being singletons, with the ten largest covering about 25%. The sequencing input was blood. All receptors derive from a man aged 35 to 55 with Graves' hyperthyroidism that later progressed to Graves' ophthalmopathy. Both conserved end residues are part of each CDR3. Fields, in order: clone size, D gene, V gene, J gene, CDR3 protein, CDR3 DNA. The D gene is left open where the match is weak. A clone size is listed for some rows: how often the clone was seen (once, few, many), or a class if it is expanded.

abundance: many
d_gene: TRBD2
v_gene: TRBV5-1
j_gene: TRBJ2-2
CDR3aa: CASSLVSGANTGELFF
CDR3nt: TGCGCCAGCAGCTTGGTTAGCGGGGCGAACACCGGGGAGCTGTTTTTT

abundance: many
d_gene: -
v_gene: TRBV29-1
j_gene: TRBJ2-6
CDR3aa: CSVERPGEELSGANVLTF
CDR3nt: TGCAGCGTTGAGAGACCAGGGGAGGAGTTGTCTGGGGCCAACGTCCTGACTTTC

abundance: many
d_gene: -
v_gene: TRBV12-3/TRBV12-4
j_gene: TRBJ1-2
CDR3aa: CASSLAQENYGYTF
CDR3nt: TGTGCCAGCAGTTTAGCGCAGGAAAACTATGGCTACACCTTC

abundance: -
d_gene: -
v_gene: TRBV20-1
j_gene: TRBJ2-5
CDR3aa: CSAWQGNQETQYF
CDR3nt: TGCAGTGCTTGGCAGGGGAACCAAGAGACCCAGTACTTC

abundance: many
d_gene: -
v_gene: TRBV30
j_gene: TRBJ2-7
CDR3aa: CAWSVRRGFYEQYF
CDR3nt: TGTGCCTGGAGTGTACGTCGGGGTTTCTACGAGCAGTACTTC

abundance: -
d_gene: -
v_gene: TRBV18
j_gene: TRBJ1-5
CDR3aa: CASSRGGSYQPQHF
CDR3nt: TGTGCCAGCTCACGGGGGGGGTCCTATCAGCCCCAGCATTTT

abundance: -
d_gene: -
v_gene: TRBV11-2
j_gene: TRBJ2-7
CDR3aa: CASSLDPFRPGTSVIYEQYF
CDR3nt: TGTGCCAGCAGCTTAGACCCATTTCGGCCAGGGACATCAGTAATCTACGAGCAGTACTTC

abundance: many
d_gene: TRBD1
v_gene: TRBV20-1
j_gene: TRBJ1-5
CDR3aa: CSAQDREGDQPQHF
CDR3nt: TGCAGTGCTCAGGACAGGGAGGGCGATCAGCCCCAGCATTTT

abundance: many
d_gene: -
v_gene: TRBV12-3/TRBV12-4
j_gene: TRBJ1-5
CDR3aa: CASSPFGRDRQPQHF
CDR3nt: TGTGCCAGCAGTCCTTTCGGGAGGGATCGTCAGCCCCAGCATTTT

abundance: -
d_gene: -
v_gene: TRBV3-1
j_gene: TRBJ1-1
CDR3aa: CASSQGRWGTNTEAFF
CDR3nt: TGTGCCAGCAGCCAAGGGAGGTGGGGTACGAACACTGAAGCTTTCTTT

abundance: many
d_gene: TRBD1
v_gene: TRBV30
j_gene: TRBJ1-1
CDR3aa: CAWSAGQGRTEAFF
CDR3nt: TGTGCCTGGAGTGCGGGACAGGGGAGGACTGAAGCTTTCTTT

abundance: many
d_gene: -
v_gene: TRBV20-1
j_gene: TRBJ1-5
CDR3aa: CSARETQPQHF
CDR3nt: TGCAGTGCTAGAGAGACCCAGCCCCAGCATTTT

abundance: many
d_gene: TRBD2
v_gene: TRBV9
j_gene: TRBJ2-7
CDR3aa: CASSPGTSGTSSYEQYF
CDR3nt: TGTGCCAGCAGCCCAGGGACTAGCGGGACTTCATCCTACGAGCAGTACTTC

abundance: many
d_gene: TRBD1
v_gene: TRBV3-1
j_gene: TRBJ2-7
CDR3aa: CASSSILRTGTAYEQYF
CDR3nt: TGTGCCAGCAGCAGTATACTAAGGACCGGGACAGCCTACGAGCAGTACTTC

abundance: -
d_gene: -
v_gene: TRBV12-3/TRBV12-4
j_gene: TRBJ1-3
CDR3aa: CASSLWRGASGNTIYF
CDR3nt: TGTGCCAGCAGCTTATGGCGGGGGGCATCTGGAAACACCATATATTTT

abundance: once
d_gene: TRBD1
v_gene: TRBV19
j_gene: TRBJ2-7
CDR3aa: CASSIGGTGRPYEQYF
CDR3nt: TGTGCCAGTAGTATCGGCGGGACAGGGAGACCCTACGAGCAGTACTTC